This TCR beta chain emerged from a study of shared clonotypes between healthy human individuals. Data came from immunoSEQ multiplex PCR; TCRdb stores just in-frame clones and leaves some out. This table holds approximately 2,000,000 clones, 85% to 95% found once. This CDR3 contains 14 residues. The V gene's germline CDR1 is SGHTA and CDR2 FQGNSA. V was trimmed by 2 bases and J by 6 bases, leaving 14 bases between them. This sequence joins TRBV7-2 and TRBJ2-7; no reliable D call. The sample comprised naive CD4+ T cells from PBMCs. Subset indicated: CD45RA+ positively selected. The receptor comes from a man in his late teens or twenties in good health. Some clones in this sample may be carry-over from other donors' samples. CDR3 loop: CASSLFVGLGEQYF. Written as DNA, the CDR3 is TGTGCCAGCAGCTTATTCGTGGGCCTGGGCGAGCAGTACTTC.